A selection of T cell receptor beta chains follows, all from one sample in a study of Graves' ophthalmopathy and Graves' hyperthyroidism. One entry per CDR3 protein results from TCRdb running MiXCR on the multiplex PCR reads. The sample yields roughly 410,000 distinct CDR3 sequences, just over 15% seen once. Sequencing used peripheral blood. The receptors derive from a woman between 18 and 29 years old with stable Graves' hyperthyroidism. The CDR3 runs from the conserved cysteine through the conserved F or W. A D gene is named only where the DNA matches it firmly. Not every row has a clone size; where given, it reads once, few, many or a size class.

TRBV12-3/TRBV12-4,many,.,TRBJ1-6,TGTGCCAGCAGAGCCCCATCCAGGGGCTCACCCCTCCACTTT,CASRAPSRGSPLHF
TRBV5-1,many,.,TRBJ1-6,TGCGCCAGCAGCCCAGGACCGGGGTCACCCCTCCACTTT,CASSPGPGSPLHF
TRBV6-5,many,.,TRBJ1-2,TGTGCCAGCAGTTATCCCGGGGGGCAGCATGGCTACACCTTC,CASSYPGGQHGYTF
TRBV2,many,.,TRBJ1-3,TGTGCCAGCACCGGCGGGGGGCCTGGAAACACCATATATTTT,CASTGGGPGNTIYF
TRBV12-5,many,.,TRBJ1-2,TGTGCTAGTGCCACACAGGCCACCTATGGCTACACCTTC,CASATQATYGYTF
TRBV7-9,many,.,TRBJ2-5,TGTGCCAGCAGCTTAGGGACCCCTGCCCAGTACTTC,CASSLGTPAQYF
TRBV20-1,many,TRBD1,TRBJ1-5,TGCAGTGCTAGCCCGACAGGGGTAAATCAGCCCCAGCATTTT,CSASPTGVNQPQHF
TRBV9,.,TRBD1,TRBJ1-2,TGTGCCAGCAGCGTAGCTTTTAGCCCACAACCGGACAGGGGACAGCACTATGGCTACACCTTC,CASSVAFSPQPDRGQHYGYTF
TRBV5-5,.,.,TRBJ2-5,TGTGTCAGCAGCTTGGCCACGGTACAGGGCGAGACCCAGTACTTC,CVSSLATVQGETQYF
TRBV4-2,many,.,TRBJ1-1,TGTGCCAGCAGCAAGGTCCCCTCCGGGAGCAAGAACACTGAAGCTTTCTTT,CASSKVPSGSKNTEAFF
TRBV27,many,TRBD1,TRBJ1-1,TGTGCCAGCAGTTTATCGAGCTCTAGGGCAGGGGGCCGAGCTTTCTTT,CASSLSSSRAGGRAFF
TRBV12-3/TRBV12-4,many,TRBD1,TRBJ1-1,TGTGCCAGCAGTTTCGCCAGGGGGTTTGGTGAAGCTTTCTTT,CASSFARGFGEAFF
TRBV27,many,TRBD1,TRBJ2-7,TGTGCCAGCAGTTTATACCGGGACAGGGGAGGGTACGAGCAGTACTTC,CASSLYRDRGGYEQYF
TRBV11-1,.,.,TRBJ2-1,TGTGCCAGCAGCTTAGAATCTACGGCGACCTCCTACAATGAGCAGTTCTTC,CASSLESTATSYNEQFF
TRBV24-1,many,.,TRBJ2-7,TGTGCCACCCGGGGGGCTGGAGGGGAGCAGTACTTC,CATRGAGGEQYF
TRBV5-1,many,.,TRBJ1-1,TGCGCCAGCAGCTCGGGACTTGCGAACACTGAAGCTTTCTTT,CASSSGLANTEAFF
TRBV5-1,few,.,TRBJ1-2,TGCGCCAGCAGCCCCAACGGGGATTTTGGGACAAGCTATGGCTACACCTTC,CASSPNGDFGTSYGYTF
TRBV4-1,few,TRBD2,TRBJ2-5,TGCGCCAGCAGCCTCACCGGGGGGGGGCAAGAGACCCAGTACTTC,CASSLTGGGQETQYF
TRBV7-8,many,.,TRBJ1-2,TGTGCCAGCAGCTTGGGGGGATCGGATGGCTACACCTTC,CASSLGGSDGYTF
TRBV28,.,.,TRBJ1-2,TGTGCCAGCAGCCCCGCTCACTATGGCTACACCTTC,CASSPAHYGYTF
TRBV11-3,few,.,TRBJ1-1,TGTGCCAGCAGCCCTACCCCGGACACTGAAGCTTTCTTT,CASSPTPDTEAFF